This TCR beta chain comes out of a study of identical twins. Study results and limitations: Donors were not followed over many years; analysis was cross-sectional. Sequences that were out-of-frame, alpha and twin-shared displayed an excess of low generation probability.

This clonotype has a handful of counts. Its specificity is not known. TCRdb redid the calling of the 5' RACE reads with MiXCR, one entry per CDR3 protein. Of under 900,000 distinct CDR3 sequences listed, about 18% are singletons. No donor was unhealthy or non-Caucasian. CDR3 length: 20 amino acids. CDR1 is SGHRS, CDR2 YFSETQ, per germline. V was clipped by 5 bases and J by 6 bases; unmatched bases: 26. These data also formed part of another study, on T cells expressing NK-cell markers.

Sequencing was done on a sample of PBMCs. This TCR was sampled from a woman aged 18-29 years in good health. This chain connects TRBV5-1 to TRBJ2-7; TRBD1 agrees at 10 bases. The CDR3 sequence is CASRPRFVYGTGVTLSEQYF. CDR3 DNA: TGCGCCAGCAGGCCCCGTTTTGTCTACGGGACAGGGGTTACCCTTAGCGAGCAGTACTTC.